Listed here are 32 T cell receptor beta chains from one sample, sequenced in a study of T cells after yellow fever vaccination (dated by TCRdb to about 2019). The label giving this sample's treatment or condition can be read as: live attenuated yellow fever vaccine strain. The library relied on 5' RACE. Sequencing instrument: Illumina HiSeq 2500. Using fastp trimming at Q25 and MiXCR clonotype assembly, TCRdb reanalyzed the public sequencing data and kept in-frame beta chains. Merged by CDR3 protein, the rows form single entries marked with the most common genes and DNA. In this sample the table shows more than 15,000 distinct CDR3 sequences, more than 4% of which occur a single time. 0.4% of the sample belongs to the ten largest clones. Sequencing was performed on PBMCs, either bulk or a sorted T-cell subset (CD4+, CD8+, memory, or dextramer-sorted; not recorded which), taken 15 days after the yellow fever booster vaccination. The receptors here all came from a man aged 25 to 45 who received the YFV17D yellow fever vaccine.

This clonotype has a count of ten or more. The chain carries TRBV12-3 or TRBV12-4 and TRBJ1-2; 9 bases match TRBD1. CDR3 length equals 14 residues. With V trimmed by 6 bases and J by 2 bases, 4 bases remained unmatched. The CDR3 DNA reads TGTGCCAGCAGGACCGGGACAGGGAACTATGGCTACACCTTC. This sequence encodes CASRTGTGNYGYTF.

This clonotype was recorded many times. CDR3 in DNA: TGTGCCAGCAGTGGCGCGGGGGCGAATGAGCAGTTCTTC. It codes for CASSGAGANEQFF. This chain uses TRBV25-1 with TRBJ2-1; weak D call: TRBD2 (7 bases). The CDR3 is made up of 13 amino acids. Trimming left V 4 bases short and J 7 bases short, with 11 bases between. Germline V gives CDR1 MGHDK, CDR2 SYGVNS.

This clonotype was recorded many times. V usage is TRBV20-1 and J usage is TRBJ2-3; 9 bases are shared with TRBD1. The V gene end was trimmed by 6 bases and the J gene end by 3 bases; junction bases not matched to a gene: 4. The CDR3 spans 13 residues. Per germline, CDR1 DFQATT and CDR2 SNEGSKA (reference sequence). The CDR3 sequence is CSADDRGTDTQYF. The CDR3 nucleotides read TGCAGTGCCGACGACAGGGGGACAGATACGCAGTATTTT.

This clonotype was seen ten or more times. This chain links TRBV27 with TRBJ2-1, with 11 positions matching TRBD2. The CDR3 is 15 residues long. With V trimmed by 7 bases and J by 4 bases, 6 bases remained unmatched. The germline CDR1 and CDR2 sequences are MNHEY and SMNVEV (reference sequence). CDR3 amino acids: CASTPGTSGYNEQFF. Written as DNA, the CDR3 is TGTGCCAGCACCCCGGGGACTAGCGGTTACAATGAGCAGTTCTTC.

The sample holds many counts of this clonotype. The chain is built from TRBV7-9 and TRBJ2-1; the match to TRBD1 covers 7 bases. Germline loops: CDR1 SEHNR, CDR2 FQNEAQ (reference sequence). The V and J ends lost 4 bases and 0 bases, in that order; junction bases with no gene match: 12. The CDR3 contains 18 residues. The CDR3 nucleotides read TGTGCCAGCAGCTCTCTAGCCCCCGGGACAGACTCCTACAATGAGCAGTTCTTC. Its translation: CASSSLAPGTDSYNEQFF.

This clonotype was recorded at least ten times. The V and J genes are TRBV18 and TRBJ2-1, with 10 bases identical to TRBD2. The germline V gene has CDR1 KGHSH and CDR2 LQKENI. This CDR3 comprises 14 residues. Trimming took 3 bases from V and 6 from J; bases not matched to a gene: 2. CDR3 in amino acids: CASSPLAGGNEQFF. The CDR3 nucleotides read TGTGCCAGCTCACCTTTAGCGGGAGGCAATGAGCAGTTCTTC.

In its sample, this clonotype was seen many times. The rearrangement joins TRBV5-5 to TRBJ1-4; D remains unclear. V was clipped by 1 base and J by 7 bases, with 11 bases between them. CDR1 is SGHKS, CDR2 YYEKEE, per germline (reference sequence). CDR3 size: 14 residues. For the CDR3, the DNA is TGTGCCAGCAGCTTGAGTCTCGACCTTGAAAAACTGTTTTTT. It specifies CASSLSLDLEKLFF.

The table lists this clonotype with many counts. The chain is built from TRBV28 and TRBJ2-1, with D unresolved. Germline values: CDR1 MDHEN, CDR2 SYDVKM. Trimming removed 5 bases at V and 9 bases at J, with 11 bases between. The CDR3 contains 12 residues. The CDR3 here is CASSPSFGEQFF. The CDR3 DNA reads TGTGCCAGCAGTCCATCGTTCGGTGAGCAGTTCTTC.

This clonotype was counted ten times or more. The CDR3 protein is CASSPRSVAGANVLTF. CDR3 bases: TGTGCCAGCAGTCCCCGTAGTGTGGCTGGGGCCAACGTCCTGACTTTC. The V and J genes are TRBV12-3 or TRBV12-4 and TRBJ2-6; D ambiguous. V dropped 5 bases and J dropped 2 bases, with 13 bases sitting between them. The CDR3 is made up of 16 amino acids.

Judged by abundance, this clonotype is medium-sized. CDR3 sequence: CASSQDFLSYEQYF. The CDR3 bases are TGCGCCAGCAGCCAAGATTTCTTATCCTACGAGCAGTACTTC. V is TRBV4-3 and J is TRBJ2-7; unclear D gene. Germline V lookup: CDR1 LGHNA, CDR2 YSLEER. The CDR3 consists of 14 residues. The V and J ends lost 0 bases and 1 base respectively, with 7 bases between them.

The table lists this clonotype with many counts. This rearrangement joins TRBV3-1 to TRBJ1-1; TRBD1 is a possible D gene (5 bases). The V end lost 2 bases, the J end lost 3 bases, and 10 bases lay between the germline ends. The germline CDR1 and CDR2 sequences are LGHDT and YNNKEL (reference sequence). The CDR3 is 14 residues long. CDR3 sequence: CASSQPGDDTEAFF. DNA for the CDR3: TGTGCCAGCAGCCAACCGGGGGACGACACTGAAGCTTTCTTT.

The genes are TRBV6-5 and TRBJ2-3, with TRBD2 identical over 11 bases. The CDR3 runs to 18 residues. J lost 5 bases, V lost 2 bases, and 12 bases had no gene match. Germline V lookup: CDR1 MNHEY, CDR2 SVGAGI. The CDR3 loop reads CASSYVVGSGGARDTQYF. CDR3 nucleotide sequence: TGTGCCAGCAGTTACGTCGTTGGTAGCGGGGGGGCCCGAGATACGCAGTATTTT.

This clonotype was picked up many times. The CDR3 sequence is CASSLAGAFSYEQYF. In DNA, the CDR3 is TGCGCCAGCAGCTTGGCCGGAGCGTTTTCCTACGAGCAGTACTTC. The gene calls are TRBV5-1 and TRBJ2-7, with D unclear. Per the germline V gene, CDR1 is SGHRS and CDR2 is YFSETQ. The V end lost 0 bases, the J end lost 1 base, and 11 bases lay between the germline ends. The CDR3 length is 15 residues.

By frequency in the sample, this clonotype is medium-sized. DNA for the CDR3: TGTGCCATCAGTGATTGGGGGGACTCGAACACCGGGGAGCTGTTTTTT. This encodes CAISDWGDSNTGELFF. V and J are TRBV10-3 and TRBJ2-2; D is possibly TRBD2 (6 bases). Germline-derived CDR1 and CDR2 are ENHRY and SYGVKD. V gave up 3 bases and J gave up 0 bases, with 11 bases separating them. The CDR3 is 16 amino acids.

This clonotype was counted many times. V and J are TRBV4-3 and TRBJ2-3; D perhaps matches TRBD1 (6 bases). CDR1 and CDR2 (germline): LGHNA, YSLEER. Trimming stripped 1 base from V and 5 bases from J, with 16 bases between. The CDR3 runs 16 residues. The CDR3 nucleotides read TGCGCCAGCAGCCAAGCTAGTGGGGGCCCTAGAGATACGCAGTATTTT. Translated, it gives CASSQASGGPRDTQYF.

This clonotype was counted at least ten times. The chain is built from TRBV20-1 and TRBJ1-1; TRBD1 agrees at 7 bases. The CDR3 covers 16 residues. The germline V gene encodes CDR1 DFQATT and CDR2 SNEGSKA (reference sequence). V lost 0 bases and J lost 4; bases outside the gene matches: 11. The CDR3 loop is CSARDGRQGGFTEAFF. The CDR3 DNA reads TGCAGTGCTAGAGATGGACGACAGGGAGGGTTCACTGAAGCTTTCTTT.

This clonotype showed up many times. The V call is TRBV27, the J call TRBJ2-7, with D possibly TRBD1 on 6 matching bases. The CDR3 spans 12 residues. Germline V gene data show CDR1 as MNHEY and CDR2 as SMNVEV (reference sequence). The germline V and J ends were trimmed by 7 bases and 6 bases, with 13 bases remaining between them. This CDR3 reads CASKTGLSEQYF. CDR3 nucleotides: TGTGCCAGCAAGACAGGCCTCAGCGAGCAGTACTTC.

In this sample, this clonotype turned up many times. This chain links TRBV6-5 with TRBJ2-7, with D unresolved. Germline loops: CDR1 MNHEY, CDR2 SVGAGI. Trimming removed 2 bases at V and 3 bases at J, with 8 bases between. The CDR3 sequence is 13 residues long. The CDR3 protein is CASSYGQLYEQYF. The CDR3 DNA is TGTGCCAGCAGTTACGGGCAGCTCTACGAGCAGTACTTC.

This clonotype was observed at least ten times. The V call is TRBV24-1, the J call TRBJ2-4; 7 bases line up with TRBD1. Losses at the gene ends were 4 bases for V and 7 bases for J; bases not matched to a gene: 9. Looked up from germline, CDR1 is KGHDR and CDR2 is SFDVKD. The CDR3 totals 15 residues. CDR3 DNA: TGTGCCACCAGTGACCCCAGACAGGGTATGAACATTCAGTACTTC. It translates to CATSDPRQGMNIQYF.

This clonotype was observed many times. The V and J genes are TRBV11-2 and TRBJ2-7, with D tentatively TRBD1 (5 bases). Trimming pared 6 bases from V and 5 bases from J, leaving 11 bases between. This CDR3 is built from 12 residues. Germline V gene sequence: CDR1 SGHAT, CDR2 FQNNGV. The CDR3 DNA sequence: TGTGCCAGCAGACCCCAGGGCGACGAGCAGTACTTC. This translates into CASRPQGDEQYF.

Many counts were recorded for this clonotype. The rearrangement joins TRBV6-5 to TRBJ2-7; 10 bases are shared with TRBD2. This CDR3 has 16 amino acids. Germline CDR1 MNHEY, CDR2 SVGAGI. Unmatched junction bases numbered 9, after V lost 2 bases and J lost 5 bases. CDR3 residues: CASSYHGASGSDEQYF. The CDR3 region has the DNA TGTGCCAGCAGTTACCACGGTGCTAGCGGGAGTGACGAGCAGTACTTC.

CDR3 sequence: CSFTTGTANQPQHF. The CDR3 DNA reads TGCAGCTTTACCACCGGGACAGCTAATCAGCCCCAGCATTTT. The chain is built from TRBV29-1 and TRBJ1-5, with TRBD1 matching over 7 bases. Per germline, CDR1 SQVTM and CDR2 ANQGSEA. The CDR3 covers 14 residues. The ends lost 8 bases at V and 4 bases at J; junction bases unmatched: 11. Using reference TRBV29-1 and TRBJ1-5 for the parts outside the CDR3, the full variable domain is SAVISQKPSRDICQRGTSLTIQCQVDSQVTMMFWYRQQPGQSLTLIATANQGSEATYESGFVIDKFPISRPNLTFSTLTVSNMSPEDSSIYLCSFTTGTANQPQHFGDGTRLSIL.

This clonotype was seen repeatedly, ten times or more. The chain carries TRBV10-1 and TRBJ2-6, with a weak D call TRBD1 (6 bases). The CDR3 totals 15 residues. The V and J ends lost 4 bases and 4 bases respectively, with 11 bases between them. The germline gives CDR1 WNHNN, CDR2 SYGVQD (reference sequence). CDR3 residues: CASSAGVAGANVLTF. Written as DNA, the CDR3 is TGCGCCAGCAGTGCAGGGGTCGCCGGGGCCAACGTCCTGACTTTC.

The sample holds many counts of this clonotype. This chain joins TRBV9 and TRBJ2-7, with TRBD1 matching over 10 bases. V shed 0 bases, J shed 3 bases, and the junction held 3 bases outside the gene matches. The CDR3 loop spans 15 amino acids. Germline V gene lookup returns CDR1 SGDLS and CDR2 YYNGEE. The CDR3 sequence is CASSVEDRGLYEQYF. As DNA, the CDR3 is TGTGCCAGCAGCGTAGAAGACAGGGGGCTCTACGAGCAGTACTTC.

This clonotype was detected ten times or more. Compared with germline, one end of the junction differs, possibly owing to a read error. This chain links TRBV11-2 with TRBJ1-2; the match to TRBD1 covers 7 bases. From germline, CDR1 is SGHAT and CDR2 FQNNGV. This CDR3 is 15 amino acids long. The CDR3 DNA sequence: TGTGCCAGCAGCCTAGAGCAGGGGGACGACTATGGCTACACCTTC. This translates into CASSLEQGDDYGYTF.

This clonotype was counted many times. The V and J genes are TRBV5-1 and TRBJ2-2; perhaps TRBD2 as D (5 bases). The CDR3 covers 15 residues. The germline V and J ends were trimmed by 1 base and 6 bases, with 13 bases remaining between them. The germline gives CDR1 SGHRS, CDR2 YFSETQ. In nucleotides, the CDR3 is TGCGCCAGCAGCTTGACGGAGGTTCTTCCCGGGGAGCTGTTTTTT. The encoded protein is CASSLTEVLPGELFF.

This clonotype was detected many times. The chain carries TRBV15 and TRBJ2-5; D possibly corresponds to TRBD2 (7 bases). Germline V CDR1 and CDR2: LNHNV, YYDKDF (reference sequence). The CDR3 sequence is 16 residues long. The germline V and J ends were trimmed by 0 bases and 5 bases, with 16 bases remaining between them. The CDR3 region is CATSREQGPAGETQYF. In nucleotides, the CDR3 is TGTGCCACCAGCAGAGAACAGGGACCAGCGGGGGAGACCCAGTACTTC.

This clonotype was seen more than once but under ten times. Since a much larger clone is just one base distant, this may be a read error. The CDR3 is CASCQDGSPVETQYF. The CDR3 DNA follows: TGTGCCAGCTGCCAAGATGGGAGTCCTGTCGAGACCCAGTACTTC. This rearrangement joins TRBV3-1 to TRBJ2-5, with D perhaps matching TRBD2 (5 bases). This CDR3 has 15 amino acids. Germline values: CDR1 LGHDT, CDR2 YNNKEL (reference sequence).

This clonotype occurred many times. V and J are TRBV7-9 and TRBJ1-1; D unresolved. The CDR3 runs to 13 residues. Germline CDR1 SEHNR, CDR2 FQNEAQ (reference sequence). Between the trimmed V and J ends, which lost 1 base and 4 bases, there was a span of 7 bases. In DNA, the CDR3 is TGTGCCAGCAGCTTAGAGGGTATCACTGAAGCTTTCTTT. It translates to CASSLEGITEAFF. The complete variable domain, with remaining parts taken from reference TRBV7-9 and TRBJ1-1, reads DTGVSQNPRHKITKRGQNVTFRCDPISEHNRLYWYRQTLGQGPEFLTYFQNEAQLEKSRLLSDRFSAERPKGSFSTLEIQRTEQGDSAMYLCASSLEGITEAFFGQGTRLTVV.

This clonotype came up many times. The CDR3 region has the DNA TGCAGCGTTGCAGACAGGGGAGGATATGGCTACACCTTC. Encoded protein: CSVADRGGYGYTF. The V gene is TRBV29-1, the J gene TRBJ1-2; the match to TRBD1 covers 8 bases. This CDR3 is 13 amino acids long. The V and J ends lost 4 bases and 5 bases, in that order; junction bases with no gene match: 6. The germline V gene has CDR1 SQVTM and CDR2 ANQGSEA.

This clonotype appeared many times. This chain connects TRBV29-1 to TRBJ1-2; maybe TRBD1 (6 bases). The CDR3 runs to 14 residues. V was pared by 0 bases and J by 2 bases, with 10 bases between. Germline-derived CDR1 and CDR2 are SQVTM and ANQGSEA. The CDR3: CSVEESTGNYGYTF. CDR3 nucleotides: TGCAGCGTTGAAGAGAGTACAGGGAACTATGGCTACACCTTC.

This clonotype counts as medium-sized. This chain connects TRBV6-2 or TRBV6-3 to TRBJ2-1, with no clear D. Trimming shortened V by 0 bases and J by 3 bases, and 0 bases separated the two germline ends. The CDR3 covers 12 residues. Germline V gene lookup returns CDR1 MNHEY and CDR2 SVGEGT. DNA of the CDR3: TGTGCCAGCAGTTACTCCTACAATGAGCAGTTCTTC. Its protein is CASSYSYNEQFF.